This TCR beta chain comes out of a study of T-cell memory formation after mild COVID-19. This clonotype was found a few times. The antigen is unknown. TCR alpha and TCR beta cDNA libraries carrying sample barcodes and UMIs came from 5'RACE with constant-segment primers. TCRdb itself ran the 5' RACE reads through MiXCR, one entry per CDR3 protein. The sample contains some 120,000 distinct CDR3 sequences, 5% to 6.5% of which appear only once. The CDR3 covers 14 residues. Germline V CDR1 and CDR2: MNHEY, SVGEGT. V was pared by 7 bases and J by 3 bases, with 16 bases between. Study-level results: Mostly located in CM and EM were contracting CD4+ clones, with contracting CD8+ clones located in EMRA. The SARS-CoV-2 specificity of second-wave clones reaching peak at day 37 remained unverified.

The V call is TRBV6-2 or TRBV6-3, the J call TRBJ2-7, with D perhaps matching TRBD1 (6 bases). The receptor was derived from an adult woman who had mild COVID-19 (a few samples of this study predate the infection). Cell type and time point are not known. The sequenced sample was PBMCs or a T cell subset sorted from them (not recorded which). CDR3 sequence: CASTPPDSRYEQYF. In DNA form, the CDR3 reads TGTGCCAGCACCCCCCCGGACAGTCGCTACGAGCAGTACTTC.